The present entry profiles one T cell receptor beta chain with its context. Its antigen is not identified. Germline assignment: CDR1 MDHEN and CDR2 SYDVKM. The CDR3 consists of 15 residues. V lost 3 bases and J 5 bases, leaving 17 bases between the germline ends. The record originates from a study of blood T cells in healthy people across ages. Study findings and constraints: Both higher diversity and more naive CD4+ cells marked long-lived donors when set against aged donors.

Each sample used at least 6 million PBMCs. Primers used in a second PCR of about 7 to 12 cycles were a sample-barcoded 5' primer and a J-beta primer mix. CDR3-containing paired-end reads numbered at least 2.5 million in each sample. TCRdb re-called the 5' RACE reads through MiXCR, storing one row per CDR3 protein. The table lists 1.6 million or so distinct CDR3 sequences, roughly 32% of them singletons. The gene calls are TRBV28 and TRBJ2-7; the D gene is possibly TRBD1 (6 bases). This clonotype was sampled from a young woman in good health. The sequenced material came from blood. CDR3 in amino acids: CASSFPQGSFDEQYF. The CDR3 DNA follows: TGTGCCAGCAGTTTTCCACAGGGTAGTTTCGACGAGCAGTACTTC.